This TCR beta chain was recorded in a study of cytomegalovirus exposure and HLA in healthy donors. Study-level findings and limits: Under 20,000 TCR beta sequences were associated with HLA alleles at 0.05 false discovery rate in a later analysis. The study flagged approximately 180 TCR beta chains as cytomegalovirus-associated. A few chains tied to CMV proved CMV antigen-specific in vitro.

In the PCR, 60 Vbeta and 13 Jbeta primers were used. Profiled with immunoSEQ multiplex PCR; TCRdb holds only in-frame clones, not every one. The ten top clones account for approximately 3.7%, within a sample of around 100,000 clones. Germline CDR1 reads SGHTA; CDR2 reads FQGNSA. The CDR3 sequence is 14 residues long. Trimming took 5 bases from V and 8 from J; bases not matched to a gene: 8. Of note for this clone: Its target is not known.

The sample was PBMCs. This TCR derives from a man younger than 40 in good health and CMV-seronegative. The chain combines TRBV7-2 with TRBJ1-4, with TRBD1 matching over 7 bases. The CDR3 loop reads CASSLPTGYEKLFF. The CDR3 nucleotides read TGTGCCAGCAGCCTCCCGACAGGGTACGAAAAACTGTTTTTT.